This T cell receptor beta chain was identified during a study of a mutant IDH1 vaccine in newly diagnosed glioma. The germline CDR1 and CDR2 sequences are MDHEN and SYDVKM. This CDR3 spans 12 amino acids. V lost 6 bases, J lost 8 bases, and 4 bases stayed unmatched. Time point reported: baseline, week 1 (first vaccination visit). Treatment specified: pre-vaccination baseline after standard-of-care therapy. Some clones are missing from TCRdb's copy, which holds only in-frame ones; the method was immunoSEQ multiplex PCR. The data show some 100,000 clones, approximately 83% seen once. The clonotype comes from a woman in her fifties or sixties with glioma. The chain employs TRBV28 and TRBJ1-2; 9 positions match TRBD1. The specimen comprised PBMCs, sampled from a glioma patient treated with radiotherapy, temozolomide or both. DNA of the CDR3: TGTGCCAGCAGACGGACAGGGGTGGGCTACACCTTC. This gives the protein CASRRTGVGYTF.